These 19 T cell receptor beta chains were sequenced from one sample in a study of blood T cells in healthy people across ages. Sample-barcoded 5' priming and a J-beta primer mix drove a second PCR of roughly 6 to 12 cycles. Each CDR3 protein gets one entry after TCRdb re-called the 5' RACE reads with MiXCR. The data show around 940,000 distinct CDR3 sequences, just over 50% seen once. Sequenced input: blood. The receptor set was obtained from a woman aged 55-70 years in good health.

This clonotype was seen more than once but under ten times. This rearrangement joins TRBV21-1 to TRBJ2-7. TRBV21-1 is classified as a pseudogene. CDR3 length: 16 residues. The CDR3 coding sequence is TGTGCCAGCAGCGATCTCGGACGATACATTAATCACGAGCAGTACTTC. It is translated as CASSDLGRYINHEQYF.

The rearrangement joins TRBV7-2 to TRBJ2-5, with D perhaps matching TRBD1 or TRBD2 (5 bases each). The DNA end is a closer match to TRBJ2-7, so the J assignment may be wrong. Germline lookup yields CDR1 SGHTA and CDR2 FQGNSA. This CDR3 comprises 15 residues. The DNA for the CDR3 is TGTGCCAGCAATCTATTCGGGGCAGGGCGGGACGAGCAGTACTTC. It specifies CASNLFGAGRDEQYF.

The CDR3 reads CASSIDRRNYGYTF. The CDR3 nucleotides are TGTGCCAGCAGCATAGACAGGCGAAACTATGGCTACACCTTC. The rearrangement joins TRBV7-2 to TRBJ1-2; tentatively, D is TRBD1 (6 bases). The CDR3 has 14 residues. The germline CDR1 and CDR2 sequences are SGHTA and FQGNSA. Trimming removed 5 bases from V and 2 bases from J, with 12 bases in between. Full variable domain (missing parts from reference TRBV7-2 and TRBJ1-2): GAGVSQSPSNKVTEKGKDVELRCDPISGHTALYWYRQSLGQGLEFLIYFQGNSAPDKSGLPSDRFSAERTGGSVSTLTIQRTQQEDSAVYLCASSIDRRNYGYTFGSGTRLTVV.

The chain carries TRBV20-1 and TRBJ2-7, with 7 bases that match TRBD2. Germline-derived CDR1 and CDR2 are DFQATT and SNEGSKA (reference sequence). This CDR3 spans 14 amino acids. The V segment lost 1 base and the J segment 0 bases; nucleotides outside the gene matches: 3. The CDR3 sequence is CSARAPSGSYEQYF. CDR3 coding DNA: TGCAGTGCTAGAGCACCTAGCGGCTCCTACGAGCAGTACTTC.

This chain links TRBV18 with TRBJ2-6; D is unresolved. Trimming pared 1 base from V and 2 bases from J, leaving 6 bases between. Germline assignment: CDR1 KGHSH and CDR2 LQKENI. The CDR3 loop spans 15 amino acids. The CDR3 here is CASSPQATGANVLTF. CDR3 DNA sequence: TGTGCCAGCTCACCACAGGCGACTGGGGCCAACGTCCTGACTTTC.

The chain couples TRBV28 to TRBJ2-1; 8 positions match TRBD1. Trimming removed 7 bases from V and 1 base from J; junction bases left unmatched: 6. Germline V gives CDR1 MDHEN, CDR2 SYDVKM. The CDR3 is made up of 15 amino acids. CDR3 amino acids: CASTPRTGSYNEQFF. Here the CDR3 DNA reads TGTGCCAGCACCCCGCGGACAGGGTCCTACAATGAGCAGTTCTTC.

The V and J genes are TRBV20-1 and TRBJ2-7, with TRBD1 identical over 7 bases. Germline V gene sequence: CDR1 DFQATT, CDR2 SNEGSKA (reference sequence). The length of the CDR3 is 12 residues. J lost 3 bases, V lost 6 bases, and 5 bases had no gene match. The CDR3 coding sequence is TGCAGTGCCGAAGACAGGGACTACGAGCAGTACTTC. Its translation is CSAEDRDYEQYF.

The V call is TRBV5-1, the J call TRBJ2-7, with 7 bases aligning to TRBD2. CDR3 length: 16 residues. The V and J ends lost 4 bases and 0 bases, in that order; junction bases with no gene match: 10. Germline V gene data show CDR1 as SGHRS and CDR2 as YFSETQ. Here the CDR3 reads CASSLQPGTTSYEQYF. The CDR3 DNA is TGCGCCAGCAGCCTACAACCCGGGACTACCTCCTACGAGCAGTACTTC. The full variable domain, completed using reference TRBV5-1 and TRBJ2-7, is KAGVTQTPRYLIKTRGQQVTLSCSPISGHRSVSWYQQTPGQGLQFLFEYFSETQRNKGNFPGRFSGRQFSNSRSEMNVSTLELGDSALYLCASSLQPGTTSYEQYFGPGTRLTVT.

The chain has TRBV6-5 and TRBJ1-4; a weak D match, TRBD1 (6 bases). V lost 0 bases to trimming and J lost 8 bases, with 10 bases between them. Germline-derived CDR1 and CDR2 are MNHEY and SVGAGI. The CDR3 covers 14 residues. The CDR3 sequence is CASSYSGGQEKLFF. CDR3 bases: TGTGCCAGCAGTTACTCAGGGGGTCAAGAAAAACTGTTTTTT.

With respect to this clonotype: A read error may account for a junction end that differs from germline. The CDR3 protein is CATSDGSGLPSDEQYF. DNA for the CDR3: TGTGCCACCAGTGATGGCTCAGGGCTGCCCTCCGACGAGCAGTACTTC. This sequence joins TRBV24-1 and TRBJ2-7; D perhaps matches TRBD1 (5 bases). This CDR3 region has 16 residues. Germline V gene data show CDR1 as KGHDR and CDR2 as SFDVKD.

This chain joins TRBV29-1 and TRBJ2-3; 9 bases align to TRBD2. V gave up 6 bases and J gave up 6 bases; unmatched junction bases: 10. The CDR3 has 14 residues. Germline CDR1 SQVTM, CDR2 ANQGSEA. In DNA form, the CDR3 reads TGCAGCGTAGACTTAGCGGGAGTAGGCGATACGCAGTATTTT. This gives the protein CSVDLAGVGDTQYF.

The chain carries TRBV10-2 and TRBJ1-5; D is possibly TRBD1 (5 bases). The germline V gene has CDR1 WSHSY and CDR2 SAAADI. The CDR3 consists of 15 residues. Trimming cost V 6 bases and J 6 bases, with 18 bases left between them. CDR3 protein: CASSQTGVPFQPQHF. In nucleotides, the CDR3 is TGCGCCAGCAGCCAGACGGGGGTCCCCTTTCAGCCCCAGCATTTT.

This rearrangement joins TRBV7-2 to TRBJ2-1; the match to TRBD2 covers 9 bases. Germline CDR1 reads SGHTA; CDR2 reads FQGNSA. This CDR3 is built from 17 residues. Trimming took 1 base from V and 10 from J; bases not matched to a gene: 14. In nucleotides, the CDR3 is TGTGCCAGCAGCTTAGTGGGCGGGACTAGCACGGCACGGGAGCAGTTCTTC. This gives the protein CASSLVGGTSTAREQFF.

The sample holds a few counts of this clonotype. This chain joins TRBV7-3 and TRBJ1-1, with a weak D call TRBD1 (5 bases). The CDR3 has 13 residues. Germline lookup yields CDR1 SGHTA and CDR2 FQGTGA. V gave up 2 bases and J gave up 3 bases, with 7 bases separating them. In DNA, the CDR3 is TGTGCCAGCAGCTTAGCAGGGCACACTGAAGCTTTCTTT. Translating gives CASSLAGHTEAFF.

The V and J genes are TRBV11-2 and TRBJ2-4; D unclear. With the DNA end fitting TRBJ2-5 better, the J assignment may be wrong. The CDR3 runs to 14 residues. Germline CDR1 is SGHAT and CDR2 is FQNNGV. The DNA of the CDR3 is TGTGCCAGCAGCTCCATCAAGAATGTGGAGACCCAGTACTTC. Its protein is CASSSIKNVETQYF.

This clonotype was counted ten times or more. The genes are TRBV12-3 or TRBV12-4 and TRBJ2-4; no definite D call. The CDR3 is 14 residues long. V lost 3 bases and J 7 bases, leaving 13 bases between the germline ends. The CDR3 DNA is TGTGCCAGCAGTTTTAGGCTTGTAGGGAACATTCAGTACTTC. It encodes CASSFRLVGNIQYF.

The genes are TRBV4-1 and TRBJ2-1; perhaps D is TRBD1 or TRBD2 (5 bases each). Germline V gives CDR1 MGHRA, CDR2 YSYEKL. V was cut by 5 bases and J by 10 bases, with 21 bases left in between. The CDR3 covers 15 residues. The CDR3 loop is CASSARHRGAEEQFF. CDR3 nucleotides: TGCGCCAGCAGCGCCCGACACCGAGGGGCGGAAGAGCAGTTCTTC.

The chain recombines TRBV12-3 or TRBV12-4 with TRBJ2-7; 8 bases map to TRBD2. J was trimmed by 7 bases and V by 6 bases; bases with no gene match: 20. CDR3 length: 17 residues. The CDR3: CASSTMGGLAGHNEQYF. In DNA, the CDR3 is TGTGCCAGCAGCACCATGGGTGGACTAGCAGGACACAATGAGCAGTACTTC.

The rearrangement uses TRBV9 and TRBJ2-3; D is perhaps TRBD2 (7 bases). The CDR3 totals 18 residues. Trimming took off 1 base at V and 6 bases at J, with 24 bases between the two ends. Germline values: CDR1 SGDLS, CDR2 YYNGEE. In DNA, the CDR3 is TGTGCCAGCAGCGTAAGAGGGGGGGCTAGCGGCCAGACGGATACGCAGTATTTT. This codes for CASSVRGGASGQTDTQYF.